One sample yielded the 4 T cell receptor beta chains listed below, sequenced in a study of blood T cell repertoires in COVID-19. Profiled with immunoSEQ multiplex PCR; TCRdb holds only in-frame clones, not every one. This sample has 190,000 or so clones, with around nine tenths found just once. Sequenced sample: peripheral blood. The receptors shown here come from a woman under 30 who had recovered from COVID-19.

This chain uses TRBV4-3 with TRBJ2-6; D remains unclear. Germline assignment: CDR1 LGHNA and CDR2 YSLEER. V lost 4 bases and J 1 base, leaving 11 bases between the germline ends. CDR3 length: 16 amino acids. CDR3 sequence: CASSPTAVSGANVLTF. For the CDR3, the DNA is TGCGCCAGCAGCCCGACTGCTGTTTCTGGGGCCAACGTCCTGACTTTC.

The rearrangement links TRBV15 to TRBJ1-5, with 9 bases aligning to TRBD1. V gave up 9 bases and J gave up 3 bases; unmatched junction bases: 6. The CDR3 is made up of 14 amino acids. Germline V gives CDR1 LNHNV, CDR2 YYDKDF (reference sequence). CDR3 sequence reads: CATEDRGINQPQHF. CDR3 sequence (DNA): TGTGCCACAGAGGACAGGGGTATCAATCAGCCCCAGCATTTT.

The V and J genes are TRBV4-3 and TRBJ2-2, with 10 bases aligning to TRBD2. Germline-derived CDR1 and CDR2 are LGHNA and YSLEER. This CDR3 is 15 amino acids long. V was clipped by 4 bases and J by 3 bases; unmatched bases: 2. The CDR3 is CASSLLAGDTGELFF. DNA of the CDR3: TGCGCCAGCAGCCTGCTAGCGGGAGACACCGGGGAGCTGTTTTTT.

The CDR3 sequence is CASSLAGAGNTIYF. As DNA, the CDR3 is TGTGCCAGCAGCTTGGCGGGTGCGGGAAACACCATATATTTT. This sequence joins TRBV5-5 and TRBJ1-3; D is undetermined. V was shortened by 0 bases and J by 4 bases, with 8 bases between the two germline ends. The CDR3 totals 14 residues. Germline CDR1 and CDR2: SGHKS and YYEKEE (reference sequence).